This TCR beta chain was sequenced during a study of Graves' ophthalmopathy and Graves' hyperthyroidism. The V segment lost 0 bases and the J segment 9 bases; nucleotides outside the gene matches: 1. The CDR3 totals 11 residues. Germline CDR1 and CDR2: SQVTM and ANQGSEA. The PBMCs were taken from around 10 ml of fresh peripheral blood. As the template, RNA transcripts were used to amplify TCR beta CDR3 regions. Second-round multiplex PCR came after first-round RT-PCR with HTBI primers. TCRdb ran MiXCR on the multiplex PCR reads and lists one entry per CDR3 protein. The repertoire includes about 700,000 distinct CDR3 sequences, roughly 40% of them detected once, and 44% sits in the top ten. This clonotype was picked up many times.

This TCR came from an adult man with Graves' ophthalmopathy. Material: peripheral blood. The genes are TRBV29-1 and TRBJ2-5; 7 bases line up with TRBD2. CDR3 loop: CSVEDAGAQYF. In nucleotides, the CDR3 is TGCAGCGTTGAAGATGCGGGGGCCCAGTACTTC.